This T cell receptor beta chain was recovered during a study of OX40 agonist ivuxolimab in advanced cancers. Study conclusions and caveats: CD8+ T cells averaged more expanded clones than CD4+.

If patients had autoimmune disease history or systemic immunosuppression, they were excluded. Peripheral blood came from all dose cohorts at three timepoints. A remark on this clone: Its matching antigen is unknown.

The germline gives CDR1 WNHNN, CDR2 SYGVQD (reference sequence). The V and J ends lost 6 bases and 1 base respectively, with 9 bases between them. The length of the CDR3 is 13 residues. Sequenced by immunoSEQ multiplex PCR; TCRdb stores in-frame clones only, minus some. The table has tens of thousands of clones, 75% to 90% seen once. The sample in question was CD4+ or CD8+ T cells sorted from blood, obtained in a trial of the OX40 agonist ivuxolimab. The receptor was derived from an adult with an advanced solid tumor such as melanoma, head and neck, liver or kidney cancer. The chain combines TRBV10-1 with TRBJ1-1; the D gene is possibly TRBD1 (6 bases). CDR3 coding DNA: TGCGCCAGCAGGGCGGACAGGAACACTGAAGCTTTCTTT. This translates into CASRADRNTEAFF.